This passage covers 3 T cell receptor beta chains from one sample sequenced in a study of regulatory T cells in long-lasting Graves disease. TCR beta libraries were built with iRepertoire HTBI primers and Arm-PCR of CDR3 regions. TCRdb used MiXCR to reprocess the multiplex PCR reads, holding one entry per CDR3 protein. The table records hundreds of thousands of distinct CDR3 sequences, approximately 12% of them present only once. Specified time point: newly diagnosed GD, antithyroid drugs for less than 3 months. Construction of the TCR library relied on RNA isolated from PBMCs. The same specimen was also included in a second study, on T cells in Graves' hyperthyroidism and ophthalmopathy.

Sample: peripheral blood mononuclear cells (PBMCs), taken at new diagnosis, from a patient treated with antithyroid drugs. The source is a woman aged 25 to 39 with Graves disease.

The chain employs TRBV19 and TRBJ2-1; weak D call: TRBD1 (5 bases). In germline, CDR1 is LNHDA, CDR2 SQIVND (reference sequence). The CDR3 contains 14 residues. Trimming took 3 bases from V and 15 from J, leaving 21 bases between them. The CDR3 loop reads CASSIPFDSQGRFF. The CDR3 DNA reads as TGTGCCAGTAGTATCCCCTTCGACAGTCAGGGTCGGTTCTTC.

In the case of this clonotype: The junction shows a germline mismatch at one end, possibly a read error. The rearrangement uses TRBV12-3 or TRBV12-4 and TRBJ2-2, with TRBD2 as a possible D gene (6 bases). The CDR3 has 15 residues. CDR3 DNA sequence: TGTGCCAGCAGTTTAGTCACAGAGGACACCGGGGGGCTGTTTTTT. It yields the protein CASSLVTEDTGGLFF.

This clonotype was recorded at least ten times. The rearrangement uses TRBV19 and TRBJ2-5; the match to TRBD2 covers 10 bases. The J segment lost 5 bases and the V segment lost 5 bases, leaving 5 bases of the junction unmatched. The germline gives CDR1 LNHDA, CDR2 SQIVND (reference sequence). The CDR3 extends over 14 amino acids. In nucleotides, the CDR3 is TGTGCCAGTAGTCCCTCGACTAGCGGGGAGACCCAGTACTTC. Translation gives CASSPSTSGETQYF.